Included here is one T cell receptor (beta chain) sequence, with context. This sample was taken from a study of read filtering for tumor transcriptome and immune sequencing. Overall study: Among patients, 17 to 20 were male and about 15 female, aged about 47 to 80 (mean about 66). Revised staging placed fewer than ten patients in R-ISS I, 15 to 20 in II, 6 or 7 in III.

Trimming removed 1 base at V and 1 base at J, with 4 bases between. Per germline, CDR1 SGHVS and CDR2 FNYEAQ. There are 13 residues in the CDR3. The library was built from 400 ng RNA with molecular barcoded adaptors for alpha/delta and beta/gamma chains. TCRdb used MiXCR to reprocess the reads, holding one entry per CDR3 protein. In the table there are over 55,000 distinct CDR3 sequences, about 15% of which are singletons. At the time of active disease, bone marrow was collected from every patient. V usage is TRBV7-6 and J usage is TRBJ2-5; D remains unclear. Sequencing was performed on a population of CD138-negative cells sorted from bone marrow. The clonotype originates from a donor at least 40 years old with multiple myeloma. The CDR3 region has the DNA TGTGCCAGCAGCTTAGACACCCAAGAGACCCAGTACTTC. Translating gives CASSLDTQETQYF.